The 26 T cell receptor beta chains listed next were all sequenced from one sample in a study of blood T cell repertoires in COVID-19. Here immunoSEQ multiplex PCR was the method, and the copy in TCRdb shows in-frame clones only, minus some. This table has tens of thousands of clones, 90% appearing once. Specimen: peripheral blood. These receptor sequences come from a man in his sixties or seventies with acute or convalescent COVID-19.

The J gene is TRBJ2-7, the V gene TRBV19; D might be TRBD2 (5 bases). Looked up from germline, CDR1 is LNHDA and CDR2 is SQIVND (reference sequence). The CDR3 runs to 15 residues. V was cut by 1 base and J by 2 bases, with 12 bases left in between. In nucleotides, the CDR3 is TGTGCCAGTAGTATAGGGAGTGGGAGTCCCTACGAGCAGTACTTC. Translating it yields CASSIGSGSPYEQYF.

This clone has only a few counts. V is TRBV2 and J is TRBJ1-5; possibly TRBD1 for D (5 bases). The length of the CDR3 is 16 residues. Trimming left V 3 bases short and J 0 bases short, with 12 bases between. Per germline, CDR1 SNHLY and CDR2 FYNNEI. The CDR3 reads CASSEIGGFSNQPQHF. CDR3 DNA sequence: TGTGCCAGCAGTGAGATCGGGGGGTTTAGCAATCAGCCCCAGCATTTT.

DNA for the CDR3: TGTGCCACCAGTCCGACTAGCGGGGTAGGCGAGCAGTACTTC. Amino acids: CATSPTSGVGEQYF. V gene TRBV24-1 combines with J gene TRBJ2-7; 11 nucleotides agree with TRBD2. This CDR3 comprises 14 residues. V lost 6 bases and J lost 6; bases outside the gene matches: 6. Germline V gene sequence: CDR1 KGHDR, CDR2 SFDVKD.

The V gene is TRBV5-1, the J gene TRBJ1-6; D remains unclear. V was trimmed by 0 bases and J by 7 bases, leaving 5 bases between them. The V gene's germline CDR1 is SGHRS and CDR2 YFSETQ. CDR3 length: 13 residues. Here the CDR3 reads CASSLGGNSPLHF. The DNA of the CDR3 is TGCGCCAGCAGCTTGGGCGGGAATTCACCCCTCCACTTT. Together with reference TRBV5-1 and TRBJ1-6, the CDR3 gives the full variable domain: KAGVTQTPRYLIKTRGQQVTLSCSPISGHRSVSWYQQTPGQGLQFLFEYFSETQRNKGNFPGRFSGRQFSNSRSEMNVSTLELGDSALYLCASSLGGNSPLHFGNGTRLTVT.

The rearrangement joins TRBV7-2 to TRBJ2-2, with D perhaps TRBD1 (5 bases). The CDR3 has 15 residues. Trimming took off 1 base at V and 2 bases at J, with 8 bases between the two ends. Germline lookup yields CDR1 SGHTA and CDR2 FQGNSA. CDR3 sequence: CASSLGTPNTGELFF. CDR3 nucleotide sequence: TGTGCCAGCAGCTTAGGGACACCAAACACCGGGGAGCTGTTTTTT.

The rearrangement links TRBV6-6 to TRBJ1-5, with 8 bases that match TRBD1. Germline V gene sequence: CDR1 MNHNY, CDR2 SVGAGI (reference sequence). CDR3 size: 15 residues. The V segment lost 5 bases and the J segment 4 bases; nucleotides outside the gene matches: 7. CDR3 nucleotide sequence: TGTGCCAGCAGTCCCACCCAGGGGGCTAATCAGCCCCAGCATTTT. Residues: CASSPTQGANQPQHF.

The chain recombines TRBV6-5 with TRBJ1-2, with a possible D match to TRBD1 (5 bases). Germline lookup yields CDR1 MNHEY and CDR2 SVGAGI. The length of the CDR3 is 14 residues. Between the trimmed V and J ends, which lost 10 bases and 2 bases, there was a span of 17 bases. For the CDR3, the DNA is TGTGCCACAAGACGACAGACCCTCAACTATGGCTACACCTTC. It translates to CATRRQTLNYGYTF.

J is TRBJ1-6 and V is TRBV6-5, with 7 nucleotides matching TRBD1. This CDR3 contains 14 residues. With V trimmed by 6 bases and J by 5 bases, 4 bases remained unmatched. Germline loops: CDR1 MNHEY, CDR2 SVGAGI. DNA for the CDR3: TGTGCCAGCAGCTCGGACAGGCATAATTCACCCCTCCACTTT. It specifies CASSSDRHNSPLHF.

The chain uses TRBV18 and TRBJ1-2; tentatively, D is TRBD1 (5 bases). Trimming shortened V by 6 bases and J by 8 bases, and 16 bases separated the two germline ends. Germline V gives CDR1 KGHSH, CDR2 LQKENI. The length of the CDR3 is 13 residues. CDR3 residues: CASSPSRVGGYTF. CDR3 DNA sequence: TGTGCCAGCTCCCCCTCCAGGGTAGGAGGCTACACCTTC.

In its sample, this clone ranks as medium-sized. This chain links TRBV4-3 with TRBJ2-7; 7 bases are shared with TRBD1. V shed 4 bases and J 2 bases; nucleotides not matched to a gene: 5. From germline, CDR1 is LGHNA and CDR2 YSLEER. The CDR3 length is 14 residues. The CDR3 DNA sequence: TGCGCCAGCAGCCGAGACAGGGTTCCCTACGAGCAGTACTTC. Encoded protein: CASSRDRVPYEQYF.

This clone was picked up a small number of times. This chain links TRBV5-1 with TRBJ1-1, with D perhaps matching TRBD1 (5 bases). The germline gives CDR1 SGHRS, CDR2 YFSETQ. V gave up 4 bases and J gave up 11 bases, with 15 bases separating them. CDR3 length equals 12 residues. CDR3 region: CASSPQGKEAFF. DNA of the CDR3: TGCGCCAGCAGCCCCCAGGGTAAGGAGGCTTTCTTT. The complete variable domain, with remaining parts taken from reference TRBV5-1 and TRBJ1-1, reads KAGVTQTPRYLIKTRGQQVTLSCSPISGHRSVSWYQQTPGQGLQFLFEYFSETQRNKGNFPGRFSGRQFSNSRSEMNVSTLELGDSALYLCASSPQGKEAFFGQGTRLTVV.

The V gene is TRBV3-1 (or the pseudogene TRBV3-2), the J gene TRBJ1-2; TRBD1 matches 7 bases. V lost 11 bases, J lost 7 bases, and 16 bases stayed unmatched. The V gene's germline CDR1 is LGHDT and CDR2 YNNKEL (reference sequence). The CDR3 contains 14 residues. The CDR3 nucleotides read TGTGCCGCAGCGTCGAGGGGGCTCCTAGCTGGCTACACCTTC. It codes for CAAASRGLLAGYTF.

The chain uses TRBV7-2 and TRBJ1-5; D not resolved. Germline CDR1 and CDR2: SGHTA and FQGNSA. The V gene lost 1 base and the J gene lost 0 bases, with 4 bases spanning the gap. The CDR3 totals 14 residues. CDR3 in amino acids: CASSLGASNQPQHF. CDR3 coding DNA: TGTGCCAGCAGCTTAGGAGCTAGCAATCAGCCCCAGCATTTT.

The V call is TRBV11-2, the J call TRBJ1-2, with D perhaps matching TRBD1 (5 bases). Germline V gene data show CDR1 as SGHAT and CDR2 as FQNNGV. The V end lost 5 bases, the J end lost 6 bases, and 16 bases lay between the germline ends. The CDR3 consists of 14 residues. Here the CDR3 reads CASSITGGVNGYTF. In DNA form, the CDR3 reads TGTGCCAGCAGCATTACTGGAGGGGTAAATGGCTACACCTTC.

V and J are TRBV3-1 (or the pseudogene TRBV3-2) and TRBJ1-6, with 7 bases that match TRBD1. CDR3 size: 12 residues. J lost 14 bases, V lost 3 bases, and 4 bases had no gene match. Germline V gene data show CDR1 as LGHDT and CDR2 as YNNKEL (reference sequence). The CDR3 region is CASSQMGQTLHF. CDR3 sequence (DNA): TGTGCCAGCAGCCAGATGGGACAGACCCTCCACTTT.

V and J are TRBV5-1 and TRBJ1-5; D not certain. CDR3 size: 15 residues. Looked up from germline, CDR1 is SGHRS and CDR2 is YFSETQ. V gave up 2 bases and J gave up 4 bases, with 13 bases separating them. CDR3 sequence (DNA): TGCGCCAGCAGCTTCCGGGATTTGGGGAATCAGCCCCAGCATTTT. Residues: CASSFRDLGNQPQHF.

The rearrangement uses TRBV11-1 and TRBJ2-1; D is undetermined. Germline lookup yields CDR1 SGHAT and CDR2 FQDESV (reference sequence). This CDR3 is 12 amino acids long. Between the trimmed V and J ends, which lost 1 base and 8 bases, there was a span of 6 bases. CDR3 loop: CASSLVSHEQFF. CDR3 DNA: TGTGCCAGCAGCTTAGTGTCTCATGAGCAGTTCTTC.

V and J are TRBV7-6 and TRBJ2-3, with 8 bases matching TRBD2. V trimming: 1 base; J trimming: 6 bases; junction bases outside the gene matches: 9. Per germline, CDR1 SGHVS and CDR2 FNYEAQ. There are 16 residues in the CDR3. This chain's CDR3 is CASSLERGGGRDTQYF. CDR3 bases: TGTGCCAGCAGCTTAGAGAGAGGTGGCGGGAGGGATACGCAGTATTTT.

Here the CDR3 DNA reads TGTGCCAGCAGCCCGGTAGACCAAGAGACCCAGTACTTC. Protein product: CASSPVDQETQYF. The chain employs TRBV5-4 and TRBJ2-5; the D is unclear. The CDR3 covers 13 residues. V gave up 4 bases and J gave up 0 bases, with 7 bases separating them. CDR1 is SGHNT and CDR2 is YYREEE in the germline V gene (reference sequence).

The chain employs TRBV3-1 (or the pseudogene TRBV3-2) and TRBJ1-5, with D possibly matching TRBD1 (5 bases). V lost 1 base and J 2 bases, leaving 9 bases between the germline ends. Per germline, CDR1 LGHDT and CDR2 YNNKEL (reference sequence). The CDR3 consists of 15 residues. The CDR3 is CASSQGRGGNQPQHF. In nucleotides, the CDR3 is TGTGCCAGCAGCCAAGGGAGGGGCGGCAATCAGCCCCAGCATTTT.

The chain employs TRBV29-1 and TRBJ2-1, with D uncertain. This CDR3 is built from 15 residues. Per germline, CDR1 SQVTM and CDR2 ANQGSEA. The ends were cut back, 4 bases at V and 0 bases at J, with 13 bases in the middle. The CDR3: CSVGMRPSSYNEQFF. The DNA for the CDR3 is TGCAGCGTTGGCATGCGGCCAAGCTCCTACAATGAGCAGTTCTTC.

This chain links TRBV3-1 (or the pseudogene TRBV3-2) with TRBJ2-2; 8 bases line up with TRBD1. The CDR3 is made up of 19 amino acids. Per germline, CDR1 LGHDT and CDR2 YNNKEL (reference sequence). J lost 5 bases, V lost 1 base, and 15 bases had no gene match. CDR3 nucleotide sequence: TGTGCCAGCAGCCAAGGTTGGGCAGGGGGCGCCCTAAGGACCGGGGAGCTGTTTTTT. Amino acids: CASSQGWAGGALRTGELFF.

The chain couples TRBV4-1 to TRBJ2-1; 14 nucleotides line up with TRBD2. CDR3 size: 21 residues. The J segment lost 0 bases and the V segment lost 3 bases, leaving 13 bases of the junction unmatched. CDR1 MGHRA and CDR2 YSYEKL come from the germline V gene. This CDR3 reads CASSHPQGLAGGLSSYNEQFF. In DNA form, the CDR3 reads TGCGCCAGCAGCCATCCTCAAGGACTAGCGGGGGGTCTTAGCTCCTACAATGAGCAGTTCTTC.

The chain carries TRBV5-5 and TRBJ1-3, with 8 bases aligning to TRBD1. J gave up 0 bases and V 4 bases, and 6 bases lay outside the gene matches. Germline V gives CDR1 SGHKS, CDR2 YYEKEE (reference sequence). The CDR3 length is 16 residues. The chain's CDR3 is CASSTRTGRSGNTIYF. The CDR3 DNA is TGTGCCAGCAGCACTAGGACAGGGCGCTCTGGAAACACCATATATTTT.

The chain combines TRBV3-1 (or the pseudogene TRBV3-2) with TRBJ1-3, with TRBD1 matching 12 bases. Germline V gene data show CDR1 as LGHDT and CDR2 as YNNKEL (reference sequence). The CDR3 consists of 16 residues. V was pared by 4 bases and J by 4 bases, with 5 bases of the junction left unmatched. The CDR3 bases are TGTGCCAGCAGCCTGGGGACAGGGGGCTTCGGAAACACCATATATTTT. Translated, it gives CASSLGTGGFGNTIYF.

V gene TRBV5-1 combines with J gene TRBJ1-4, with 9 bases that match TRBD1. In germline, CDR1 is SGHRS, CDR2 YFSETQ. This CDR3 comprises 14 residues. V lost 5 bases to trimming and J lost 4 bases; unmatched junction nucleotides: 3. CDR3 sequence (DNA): TGCGCCAGCAGAGACAGGGGGTTTAATGAAAAACTGTTTTTT. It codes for CASRDRGFNEKLFF.